This is a list of T cell receptor beta chains from one sample in a study of blood T cell repertoires in COVID-19. Repertoires were generated with immunoSEQ multiplex PCR, while TCRdb's copy carries only in-frame clones and drops some. The data contain 130,000 to 150,000 clones, approximately 84% of them singletons. The sequenced sample was peripheral blood. The receptors derive from a human donor in a cohort sampled during active COVID-19. The CDR3 runs from the conserved cysteine through the conserved F or W. D genes are given only for firm matches. Some rows have no size entry. The others give once, few or many, or a class for an expanded clone.

d_gene	v_gene	abundance	j_gene	CDR3aa	CDR3nt
TRBD1	TRBV28	few	TRBJ1-6	CASSKSRDRGSSPLHF	TGTGCCAGCAGTAAGAGCCGGGACAGGGGTAGTTCACCCCTCCACTTT
-	TRBV6-5	-	TRBJ1-1	CASKTGVYTEAFF	TGTGCCAGCAAGACAGGTGTCTACACTGAAGCTTTCTTT
TRBD2	TRBV4-2	-	TRBJ2-1	CASSQSLAGGEGSSYNEQFF	TGTGCCAGCAGCCAGTCACTAGCGGGAGGGGAGGGAAGCTCCTACAATGAGCAGTTCTTC
-	TRBV5-4	-	TRBJ2-3	CASSLFGGDTQYF	TGTGCCAGCAGCTTGTTCGGGGGTGATACGCAGTATTTT
TRBD2	TRBV3-1/TRBV3-2	-	TRBJ2-7	CASSQDRLAGNEQYF	TGTGCCAGCAGCCAAGATAGACTAGCGGGTAACGAGCAGTACTTC
TRBD2	TRBV4-2	few	TRBJ2-2	CASSHPSGVSAGELFF	TGTGCCAGCAGCCATCCAAGCGGGGTATCTGCCGGGGAGCTGTTTTTT
TRBD1	TRBV5-4	-	TRBJ1-1	CASSPRAGGQGTEAFF	TGTGCCAGCAGCCCAAGGGCAGGGGGGCAGGGCACTGAAGCTTTCTTT
TRBD2	TRBV28	-	TRBJ2-7	CASTPGGSSYEQYF	TGTGCCAGCACCCCGGGGGGGTCGAGCTACGAGCAGTACTTC
TRBD1	TRBV27	-	TRBJ2-4	CASSEGQDRDIQYF	TGTGCCAGCAGCGAGGGACAGGACAGGGACATTCAGTACTTC
-	TRBV2	-	TRBJ2-4	CASSTGSAKNIQYF	TGTGCCAGCAGTACAGGCTCAGCCAAAAACATTCAGTACTTC
-	TRBV7-9	-	TRBJ1-1	CASSLGGRSEAFF	TGTGCCAGCAGCTTAGGTGGGCGAAGTGAAGCTTTCTTT
TRBD2	TRBV5-4	-	TRBJ2-3	CASSLDIMTSGSSDTQYF	TGTGCCAGCAGCTTGGACATCATGACTAGCGGGAGCTCAGATACGCAGTATTTT
TRBD1	TRBV9	-	TRBJ1-6	CASTGDRGNSPLHF	TGTGCCAGCACCGGGGACAGGGGCAATTCACCCCTCCACTTT
-	TRBV7-2	once	TRBJ1-2	CASSQSGPGAYGYTF	TGTGCCAGCAGCCAATCGGGTCCGGGAGCCTATGGCTACACCTTC
TRBD1	TRBV18	-	TRBJ1-1	CASSPGQASNTEAFF	TGTGCCAGCTCACCAGGACAGGCGTCGAACACTGAAGCTTTCTTT
TRBD1	TRBV30	few	TRBJ1-2	CAWNAGGALPTGEYGYTF	TGTGCCTGGAATGCAGGGGGCGCGTTGCCCACGGGGGAATATGGCTACACCTTC
-	TRBV4-1	-	TRBJ1-1	CASSQSSTNLNTEAFF	TGCGCCAGCAGCCAGAGCTCCACGAACTTGAACACTGAAGCTTTCTTT
TRBD1	TRBV30	-	TRBJ1-4	CAWSEGARTNEKLFF	TGTGCCTGGAGTGAGGGGGCGCGCACTAATGAAAAACTGTTTTTT
TRBD1	TRBV4-1	-	TRBJ1-5	CASSQDGAGGRQPQHF	TGCGCCAGCAGCCAAGATGGGGCAGGGGGCCGACAGCCCCAGCATTTT
-	TRBV5-1	-	TRBJ1-1	CASRSVLNTEAFF	TGCGCCAGTCGCTCGGTACTGAACACTGAAGCTTTCTTT
TRBD1	TRBV3-1/TRBV3-2	-	TRBJ1-2	CASSQGQGGLVYGYTF	TGTGCCAGCAGCCAAGGACAGGGGGGACTTGTTTATGGCTACACCTTC
-	TRBV5-1	many	TRBJ1-1	CASSPSTGSNTEAFF	TGCGCCAGCAGCCCTTCGACAGGCTCGAACACTGAAGCTTTCTTT
-	TRBV7-2	once	TRBJ2-3	CASSLATAGTDTQYF	TGTGCCAGCAGCTTAGCGACGGCGGGCACAGATACGCAGTATTTT
TRBD1	TRBV4-2	once	TRBJ1-2	CASSQDSAQGGYTF	TGTGCCAGCAGCCAAGATTCCGCACAGGGGGGCTACACCTTC
-	TRBV20-1	-	TRBJ2-1	CSASGGANNEQFF	TGCAGTGCTAGTGGCGGGGCTAACAATGAGCAGTTCTTC
-	TRBV18	-	TRBJ1-4	CASSPSGQGGEKLFF	TGTGCCAGCTCACCATCCGGGCAGGGAGGTGAAAAACTGTTTTTT
-	TRBV3-1/TRBV3-2	once	TRBJ2-5	CASSHSTETQYF	TGTGCCAGCAGCCATAGCACAGAGACCCAGTACTTC
-	TRBV11-3	-	TRBJ2-3	CASSLHGALGDTQYF	TGTGCCAGCAGCTTACATGGGGCGCTGGGGGATACGCAGTATTTT
TRBD1	TRBV27	-	TRBJ1-2	CASSFRGTARYGYTF	TGTGCCAGCAGTTTTAGGGGGACAGCACGCTATGGCTACACCTTC
-	TRBV4-1	-	TRBJ2-4	CASSQVLAWGGRPELAKNIQYF	TGCGCCAGCAGCCAGGTCCTAGCGTGGGGAGGAAGGCCCGAATTAGCCAAAAACATTCAGTACTTC
-	TRBV2	-	TRBJ1-3	CAKDSSGNTIYF	TGTGCCAAGGACAGCTCTGGAAACACCATATATTTT
-	TRBV10-3	-	TRBJ1-1	CAISERGLNTEAFF	TGTGCCATCAGTGAAAGAGGGCTTAACACTGAAGCTTTCTTT